The clone carrying this T cell receptor beta chain was counted a few times. Its matching antigen is unknown. These data come from a study of cytomegalovirus exposure and HLA in healthy donors. Study-wide results and caveats: As a later analysis revealed, most CMV-associated TCR beta chains appeared HLA-restricted.

Healthy bone marrow donors made up the cohort. 60 Vbeta and 13 Jbeta primers were used in PCR. Only in-frame clones appear in the TCRdb table, and some are missing; sequencing was by immunoSEQ multiplex PCR. The sample records about 200,000 clones, 60% to 80% being singletons. CDR3 size: 14 residues. V was cut by 0 bases and J by 0 bases, with 5 bases left in between. Per the germline V gene, CDR1 is SGDLS and CDR2 is YYNGEE. The material sequenced was PBMCs. This rearrangement joins TRBV9 to TRBJ2-3; D is ambiguous. The TCR was taken from a woman aged 25 to 39 in good health and CMV-seropositive. CDR3: CASSVGASTDTQYF. CDR3 DNA: TGTGCCAGCAGCGTAGGGGCTAGCACAGATACGCAGTATTTT. The variable domain in full, completed from reference TRBV9 and TRBJ2-3, reads DSGVTQTPKHLITATGQRVTLRCSPRSGDLSVYWYQQSLDQGLQFLIQYYNGEERAKGNILERFSAQQFPDLHSELNLSSLELGDSALYFCASSVGASTDTQYFGPGTRLTVL.